The clone carrying this TCR beta chain was observed a single time. Its antigen is not known. The repertoire was sequenced with immunoSEQ multiplex PCR; TCRdb's copy has only in-frame clones and lacks some. Among some 140,000 clones listed, 80% to 90% were seen once. These data originate in a study of T cell responses to AZD1222 COVID-19 vaccine. CDR1 is KGHSH, CDR2 LQKENI, per germline. The CDR3 spans 19 residues. V shed 4 bases and J 1 base; nucleotides not matched to a gene: 15. Study-level findings and limits: Receipt of two AZD1222 doses was followed by a rise in Spike-specific TCR breadth and depth.

The TCR originated in an adult in good health. Source: peripheral blood, taken on day 0 of MenACWY control vaccination. The rearrangement links TRBV18 to TRBJ2-3; 9 positions match TRBD2. CDR3 protein: CASSLTTAGGPARTDTQYF. Written as DNA, the CDR3 is TGTGCCAGCTCACTTACCACTGCGGGGGGGCCGGCGCGCACAGATACGCAGTATTTT.